This TCR beta chain is drawn from a study of T cell responses to AZD1222 COVID-19 vaccine. V was cut by 6 bases and J by 6 bases, with 9 bases left in between. CDR1 is LNHDA and CDR2 is SQIVND in the germline V gene (reference sequence). This CDR3 comprises 12 residues. TCRdb's copy holds only in-frame clones and misses some; the assay was immunoSEQ multiplex PCR. The sample holds 120,000 to 150,000 clones, about 91% seen once. The TCR originated in an adult in good health. This chain connects TRBV19 to TRBJ2-1; weak D call: TRBD1 (6 bases). Sequencing used peripheral blood, obtained on day 0 of MenACWY control vaccination. CDR3 amino acids: CASRFRGNEQFF. CDR3 nucleotide sequence: TGTGCCAGTAGATTCAGGGGCAATGAGCAGTTCTTC.